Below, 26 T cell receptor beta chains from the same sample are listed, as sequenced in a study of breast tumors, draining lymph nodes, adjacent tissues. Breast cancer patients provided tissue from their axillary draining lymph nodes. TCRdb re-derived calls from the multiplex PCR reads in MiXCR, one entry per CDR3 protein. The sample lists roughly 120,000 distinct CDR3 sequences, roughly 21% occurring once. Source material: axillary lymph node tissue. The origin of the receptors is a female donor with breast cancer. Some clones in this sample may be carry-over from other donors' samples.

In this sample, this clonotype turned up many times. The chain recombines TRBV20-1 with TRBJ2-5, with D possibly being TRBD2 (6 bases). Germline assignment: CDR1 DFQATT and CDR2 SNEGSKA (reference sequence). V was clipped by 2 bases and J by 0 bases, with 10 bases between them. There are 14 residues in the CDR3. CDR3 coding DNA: TGCAGTGCTAGACCCGGGACTCACCAAGAGACCCAGTACTTC. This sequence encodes CSARPGTHQETQYF.

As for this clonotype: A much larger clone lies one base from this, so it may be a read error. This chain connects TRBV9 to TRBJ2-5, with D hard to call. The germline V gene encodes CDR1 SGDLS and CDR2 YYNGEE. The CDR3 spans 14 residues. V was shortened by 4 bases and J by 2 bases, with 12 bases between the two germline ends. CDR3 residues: CASSTSHKQETQYF. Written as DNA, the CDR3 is TGTGCCAGCAGCACGAGCCACAAACAAGAGACCCAGTACTTC. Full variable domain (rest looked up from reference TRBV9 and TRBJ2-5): DSGVTQTPKHLITATGQRVTLRCSPRSGDLSVYWYQQSLDQGLQFLIQYYNGEERAKGNILERFSAQQFPDLHSELNLSSLELGDSALYFCASSTSHKQETQYFGPGTRLLVL.

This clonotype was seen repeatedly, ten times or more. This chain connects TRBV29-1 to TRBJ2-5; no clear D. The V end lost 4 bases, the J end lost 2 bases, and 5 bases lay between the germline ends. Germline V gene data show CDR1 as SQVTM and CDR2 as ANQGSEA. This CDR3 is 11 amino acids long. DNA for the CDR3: TGCAGCGTTGCGGTTCAAGAGACCCAGTACTTC. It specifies CSVAVQETQYF.

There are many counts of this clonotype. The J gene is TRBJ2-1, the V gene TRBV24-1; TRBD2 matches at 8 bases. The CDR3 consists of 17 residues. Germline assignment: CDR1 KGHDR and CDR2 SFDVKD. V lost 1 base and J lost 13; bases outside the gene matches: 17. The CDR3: CATSDLHPGLGTVPQFF. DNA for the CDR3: TGTGCCACCAGTGATTTACACCCGGGACTAGGAACTGTCCCACAGTTCTTC.

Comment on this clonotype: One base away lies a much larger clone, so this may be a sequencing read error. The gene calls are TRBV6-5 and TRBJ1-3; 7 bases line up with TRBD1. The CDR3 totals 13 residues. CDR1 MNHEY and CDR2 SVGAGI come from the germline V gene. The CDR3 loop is CARSTGEANTIYF. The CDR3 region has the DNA TGTGCCCGCAGCACAGGGGAGGCAAACACCATATATTTT.

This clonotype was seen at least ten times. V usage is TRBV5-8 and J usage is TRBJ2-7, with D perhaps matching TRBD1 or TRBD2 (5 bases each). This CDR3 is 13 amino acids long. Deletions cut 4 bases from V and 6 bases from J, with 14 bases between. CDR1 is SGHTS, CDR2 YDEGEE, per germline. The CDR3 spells CASSRKLGTEQYF. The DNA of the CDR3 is TGTGCCAGCAGCCGCAAACTAGGGACCGAGCAGTACTTC.

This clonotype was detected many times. This chain's CDR3 is CASSLAYNEKLFF. The CDR3 nucleotides are TGTGCCAGCAGCTTAGCGTATAATGAAAAACTGTTTTTT. This rearrangement joins TRBV7-9 to TRBJ1-4; D ambiguous. The V gene's germline CDR1 is SEHNR and CDR2 FQNEAQ (reference sequence). The CDR3 has 13 amino acids. The germline V and J ends were trimmed by 0 bases and 4 bases, with 3 bases remaining between them.

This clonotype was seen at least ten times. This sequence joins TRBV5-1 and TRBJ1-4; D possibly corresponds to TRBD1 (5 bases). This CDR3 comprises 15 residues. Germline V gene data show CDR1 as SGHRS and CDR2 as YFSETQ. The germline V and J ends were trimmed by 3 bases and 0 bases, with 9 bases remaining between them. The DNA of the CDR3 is TGCGCCAGCAGCTCAACAGGCTCAACTAATGAAAAACTGTTTTTT. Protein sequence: CASSSTGSTNEKLFF.

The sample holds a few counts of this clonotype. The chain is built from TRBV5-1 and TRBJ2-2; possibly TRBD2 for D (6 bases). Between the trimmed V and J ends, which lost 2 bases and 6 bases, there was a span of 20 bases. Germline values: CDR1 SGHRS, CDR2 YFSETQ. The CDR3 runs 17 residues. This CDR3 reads CASSFPREILVPGELFF. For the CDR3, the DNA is TGCGCCAGCAGCTTTCCCCGGGAGATCTTAGTTCCCGGGGAGCTGTTTTTT.

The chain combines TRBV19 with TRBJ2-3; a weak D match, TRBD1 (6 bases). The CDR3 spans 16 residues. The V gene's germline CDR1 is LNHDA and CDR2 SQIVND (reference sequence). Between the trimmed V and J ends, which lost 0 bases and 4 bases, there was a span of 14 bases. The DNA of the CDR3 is TGTGCCAGTAGTATAGATGAGGGGGATTACGCAGATACGCAGTATTTT. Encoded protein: CASSIDEGDYADTQYF.

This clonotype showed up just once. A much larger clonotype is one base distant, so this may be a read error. CDR3 loop: CAGSSGSPTYNEQFF. The CDR3 DNA sequence: TGTGCCGGCAGTTCAGGTAGCCCAACCTACAATGAGCAGTTCTTC. This chain uses TRBV27 with TRBJ2-1; the D is unclear. This CDR3 comprises 15 residues. CDR1 is MNHEY and CDR2 is SMNVEV in the germline V gene (reference sequence).

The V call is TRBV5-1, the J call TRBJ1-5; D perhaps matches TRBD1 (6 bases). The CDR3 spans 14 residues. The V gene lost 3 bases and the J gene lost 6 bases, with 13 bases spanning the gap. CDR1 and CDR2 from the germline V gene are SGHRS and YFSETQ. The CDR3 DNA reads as TGCGCCAGCAGCTCCGGGACATTGGGTCAGCCCCAGCATTTT. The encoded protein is CASSSGTLGQPQHF.

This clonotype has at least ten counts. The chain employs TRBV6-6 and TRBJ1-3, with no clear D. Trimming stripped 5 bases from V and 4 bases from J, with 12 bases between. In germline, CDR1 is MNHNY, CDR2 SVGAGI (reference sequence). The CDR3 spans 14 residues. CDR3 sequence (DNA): TGTGCCAGCAGTCATTTCGGTCCAGGAAACACCATATATTTT. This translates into CASSHFGPGNTIYF.

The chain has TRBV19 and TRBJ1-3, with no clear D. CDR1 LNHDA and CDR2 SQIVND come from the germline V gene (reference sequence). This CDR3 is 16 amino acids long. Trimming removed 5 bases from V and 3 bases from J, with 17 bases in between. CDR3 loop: CASSVTHRIYGNTIYF. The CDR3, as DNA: TGTGCCAGTAGTGTCACCCACAGAATCTATGGAAACACCATATATTTT.

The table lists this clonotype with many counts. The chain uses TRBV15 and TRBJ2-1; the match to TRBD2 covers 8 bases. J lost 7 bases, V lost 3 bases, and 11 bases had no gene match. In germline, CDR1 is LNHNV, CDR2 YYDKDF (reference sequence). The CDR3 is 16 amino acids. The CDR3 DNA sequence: TGTGCCACCAGCAGGAAAGCGGGAGTTCCTGTAAATGAGCAGTTCTTC. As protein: CATSRKAGVPVNEQFF. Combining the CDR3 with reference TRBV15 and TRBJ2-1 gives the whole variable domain DAMVIQNPRYQVTQFGKPVTLSCSQTLNHNVMYWYQQKSSQAPKLLFHYYDKDFNNEADTPDNFQSRRPNTSFCFLDIRSPGLGDTAMYLCATSRKAGVPVNEQFFGPGTRLTVL.

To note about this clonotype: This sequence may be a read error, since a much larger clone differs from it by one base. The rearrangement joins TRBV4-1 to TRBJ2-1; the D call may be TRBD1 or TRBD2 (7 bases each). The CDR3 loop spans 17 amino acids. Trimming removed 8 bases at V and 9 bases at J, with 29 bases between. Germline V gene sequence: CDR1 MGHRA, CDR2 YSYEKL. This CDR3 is CASGLSQGGGTLGEQFF. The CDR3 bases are TGCGCCAGCGGCCTGTCCCAGGGGGGGGGGACGCTCGGTGAGCAGTTCTTC.

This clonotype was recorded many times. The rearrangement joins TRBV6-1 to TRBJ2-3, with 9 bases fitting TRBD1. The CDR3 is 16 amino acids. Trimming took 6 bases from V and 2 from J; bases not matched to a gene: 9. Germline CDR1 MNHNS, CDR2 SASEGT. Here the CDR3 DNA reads TGTGCCAGCAGGCCACAGGGGGCTGACTACACAGATACGCAGTATTTT. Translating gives CASRPQGADYTDTQYF.

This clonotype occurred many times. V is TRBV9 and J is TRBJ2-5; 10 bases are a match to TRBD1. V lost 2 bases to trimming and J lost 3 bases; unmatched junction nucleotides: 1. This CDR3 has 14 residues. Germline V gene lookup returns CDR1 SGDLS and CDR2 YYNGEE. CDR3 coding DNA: TGTGCCAGCAGCGTTGGGACAGGGGAAGAGACCCAGTACTTC. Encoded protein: CASSVGTGEETQYF.

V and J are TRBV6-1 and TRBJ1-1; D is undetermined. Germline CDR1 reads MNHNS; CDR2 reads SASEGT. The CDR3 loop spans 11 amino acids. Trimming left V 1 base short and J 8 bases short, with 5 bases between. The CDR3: CASSEGAEAFF. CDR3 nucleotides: TGTGCCAGCAGTGAAGGAGCAGAAGCTTTCTTT.

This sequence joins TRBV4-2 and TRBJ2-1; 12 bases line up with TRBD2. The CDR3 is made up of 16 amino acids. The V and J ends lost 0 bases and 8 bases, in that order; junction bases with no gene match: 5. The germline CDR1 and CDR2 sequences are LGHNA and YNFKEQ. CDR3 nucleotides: TGTGCCAGCAGCCAAGATCTGACTAGCGGGGGTGATGAGCAGTTCTTC. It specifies CASSQDLTSGGDEQFF.

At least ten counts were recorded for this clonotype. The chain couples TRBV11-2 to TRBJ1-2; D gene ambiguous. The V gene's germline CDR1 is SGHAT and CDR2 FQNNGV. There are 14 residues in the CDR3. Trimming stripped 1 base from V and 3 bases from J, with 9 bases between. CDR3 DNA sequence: TGTGCCAGCAGCTTAGGTCCCAGCGACTATGGCTACACCTTC. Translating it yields CASSLGPSDYGYTF.

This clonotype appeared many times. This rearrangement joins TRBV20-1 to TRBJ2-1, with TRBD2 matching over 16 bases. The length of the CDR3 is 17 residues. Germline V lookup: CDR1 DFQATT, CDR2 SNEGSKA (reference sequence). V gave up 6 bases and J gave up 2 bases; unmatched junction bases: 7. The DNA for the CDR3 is TGCAGTGCCGAGGGGACTAGCGGGAGGGGCCCCTACAATGAGCAGTTCTTC. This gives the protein CSAEGTSGRGPYNEQFF.

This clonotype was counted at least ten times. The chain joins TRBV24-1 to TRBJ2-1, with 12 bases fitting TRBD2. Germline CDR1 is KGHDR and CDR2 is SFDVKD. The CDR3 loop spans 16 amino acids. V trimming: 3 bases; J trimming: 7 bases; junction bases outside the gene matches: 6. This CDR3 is CATSDATSGSRNEQFF. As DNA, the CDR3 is TGTGCCACCAGTGATGCGACTAGCGGGAGTAGGAATGAGCAGTTCTTC.

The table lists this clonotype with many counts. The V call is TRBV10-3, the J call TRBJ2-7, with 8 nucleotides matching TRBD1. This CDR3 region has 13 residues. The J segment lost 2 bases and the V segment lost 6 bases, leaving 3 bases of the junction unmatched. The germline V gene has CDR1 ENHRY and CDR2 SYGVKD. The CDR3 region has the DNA TGTGCCATCAGAGGGGACAGGACCTACGAGCAGTACTTC. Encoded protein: CAIRGDRTYEQYF.

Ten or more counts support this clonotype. This chain's CDR3 is CSASGGDRGKLFF. The DNA of the CDR3 is TGCAGTGCTAGTGGGGGGGATCGGGGAAAACTGTTTTTT. The chain employs TRBV20-1 and TRBJ1-4; D may be TRBD1 (5 bases). V was pared by 3 bases and J by 10 bases, with 15 bases between. Germline CDR1 is DFQATT and CDR2 is SNEGSKA (reference sequence). This CDR3 comprises 13 residues.

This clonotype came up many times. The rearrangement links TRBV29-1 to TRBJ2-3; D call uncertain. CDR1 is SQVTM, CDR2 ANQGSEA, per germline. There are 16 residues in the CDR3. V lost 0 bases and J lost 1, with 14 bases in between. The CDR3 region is CSVEDRWVLGTDTQYF. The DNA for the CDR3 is TGCAGCGTTGAAGATCGTTGGGTATTGGGCACAGATACGCAGTATTTT.